This TCR beta chain was identified during a study of cytomegalovirus exposure and HLA in healthy donors (TCRdb year 2017). For context, the study as a whole: The roughly 670 repertoires of the first cohort and the 120 or so validation repertoires were produced on the same platform, according to a later analysis. The study aimed to test whether cataloging public T cell receptors could reveal signatures of past pathogen exposure. Besides the first cohort of roughly 640 subjects, a separate validation cohort made up of 90 to 150 different subjects was used. High-throughput TCR immunosequencing, statistical association of individual TCRs with disease status, and machine learning were combined to predict cytomegalovirus infection status.

Separate from the approximately 700-subject first cohort, the validation cohort of 120 subjects was the group to which the donors belonged. Broader findings and caveats from the paper: The study listed 164 TCR beta chains as associated with cytomegalovirus. A later analysis found that TCRs clustered in the first cohort also tended to co-occur in the 95 to 150 validation repertoires, with 94% of cluster scores above 0. The classifier was reported to diagnose cytomegalovirus status with high specificity and sensitivity in both the original cohort and the validation cohort. According to the authors, the approach could potentially be generalized to other disease states and immunological phenotypes. Across donors, most TCR sequences were observed very rarely, whereas some public TCRs were present in many individuals. A few of the identified cytomegalovirus-associated TCR beta chains were confirmed in vitro to be specific for cytomegalovirus antigens. The validation cohort had no HLA typing available for a later analysis, so co-occurrence within that cohort was assessed over all 110 or so repertoires.

Cut back by 2 bases and 0 bases, the V and J ends lie 8 bases apart. Via the germline V gene, CDR1 is ENHRY and CDR2 SYGVKD. From its cysteine to its phenylalanine, the CDR3 spans 15 amino acids. Only the CDR3 region is kept as DNA, spanning 45 bases read in frame from base 1. The library was built by means of the immunoSEQ multiplex PCR assay. The original pipeline was this. A statistical classification framework was developed to diagnose cytomegalovirus status using the catalog of TCR beta chain sequences. The table was pulled from immuneACCESS by TCRdb, which kept in-frame rearrangements only. Such tables lose some clones; where checked, under half of the loss comes from unresolved V genes, and the rest has no known cause. That table gives V, J and clone size, and the DNA gave D and trimming. This sample lists 100,000 to 150,000 clones; 89% were detected once. The ten top clones hold roughly 1.2% of the sample.

A word on this clone: There is no known antigen for this receptor. No much larger clone is present one base from it, and per-base qualities are unavailable.

Recombination joined TRBV10-3 with TRBJ1-5, with no confident D gene call. Sequencing was done on a sample of PBMCs. The sequence was collected from a woman aged 18-29 years in good health and CMV-seronegative. The nucleotide sequence reads TGTGCCATCAGTGAGGGCCTTTATAGCAATCAGCCCCAGCATTTT. Its protein reads: CAISEGLYSNQPQHF.